These 27 T cell receptor beta chains originate from one sample sequenced in a study of OX40 agonist ivuxolimab in advanced cancers. The protocol was immunoSEQ multiplex PCR, while the TCRdb copy is restricted to in-frame clones and leaves out a portion. The sample carries 25,000 to 30,000 clones, 79% recorded once. Here the sequenced sample was CD4+ or CD8+ T cells sorted from blood, taken in a trial of the OX40 agonist ivuxolimab. These receptors all come from an adult with an advanced solid tumor such as melanoma, head and neck, liver or kidney cancer.

Here the CDR3 DNA reads TGTGCCAGCAGCTTAGAGGGGGTGGGCTATGGCTACACCTTC. It codes for CASSLEGVGYGYTF. The chain combines TRBV13 with TRBJ1-2, with D perhaps TRBD1 (6 bases). V was clipped by 1 base and J by 4 bases, with 10 bases between them. This CDR3 is 14 amino acids long. Germline CDR1 is PRHDT and CDR2 is FYEKMQ (reference sequence).

The J gene is TRBJ1-2, the V gene TRBV10-3; TRBD1 is a possible D gene (5 bases). The CDR3 is 15 residues long. Germline V gene sequence: CDR1 ENHRY, CDR2 SYGVKD. The V gene lost 0 bases and the J gene lost 3 bases, with 11 bases spanning the gap. CDR3 nucleotides: TGTGCCATCAGTGAGTCAGAAACAGGCTACTATGGCTACACCTTC. This gives the protein CAISESETGYYGYTF.

This chain uses TRBV6-5 with TRBJ1-1; the D gene is possibly TRBD1 (5 bases). The germline V and J ends were trimmed by 4 bases and 1 base, with 13 bases remaining between them. Per germline, CDR1 MNHEY and CDR2 SVGAGI. The CDR3 sequence is 15 residues long. The CDR3 DNA reads TGTGCCAGCAGTTCGGGAATGGGGCGGAACACTGAAGCTTTCTTT. It translates to CASSSGMGRNTEAFF.

This clone was seen a handful of times. V gene TRBV5-5 combines with J gene TRBJ2-7; a weak D match, TRBD2 (6 bases). Looked up from germline, CDR1 is SGHKS and CDR2 is YYEKEE (reference sequence). This CDR3 spans 14 amino acids. V was clipped by 4 bases and J by 3 bases, with 14 bases between them. In DNA form, the CDR3 reads TGTGCCAGCAGCCGGAGGGTATTAGACTACGAGCAGTACTTC. Encoded protein: CASSRRVLDYEQYF.

This sequence joins TRBV7-9 and TRBJ1-1, with TRBD1 matching 8 bases. Germline loops: CDR1 SEHNR, CDR2 FQNEAQ (reference sequence). The CDR3 extends over 14 amino acids. V was clipped by 1 base and J by 4 bases; unmatched bases: 2. The DNA for the CDR3 is TGTGCCAGCAGCTTAGGGGACAGGAGCACTGAAGCTTTCTTT. The encoded protein is CASSLGDRSTEAFF.

This chain links TRBV6-1 with TRBJ1-2, with a tentative D call TRBD1 (6 bases). Germline V CDR1 and CDR2: MNHNS, SASEGT. The CDR3 has 14 amino acids. The V end lost 10 bases, the J end lost 0 bases, and 15 bases lay between the germline ends. This CDR3 reads CATSTGRSNYGYTF. The DNA for the CDR3 is TGTGCCACCTCAACAGGGCGATCTAACTATGGCTACACCTTC.

On this clone: The DNA is omitted, as the CDR3 cannot be located on it reliably, and the CDR3 follows TCRdb's listing. The rearrangement joins TRBV4-1 to TRBJ2-1; the D segment call TRBD2 is taken from the table without a DNA check. CDR1 MGHRA and CDR2 YSYEKL come from the germline V gene. The CDR3 is made up of 15 amino acids, end residues included. Here the CDR3 reads CASSLGVAGGSRGFF.

V and J are TRBV11-2 and TRBJ2-6; D remains unclear. The germline V and J ends were trimmed by 3 bases and 2 bases, with 5 bases remaining between them. Germline V gives CDR1 SGHAT, CDR2 FQNNGV. The CDR3 is made up of 14 amino acids. Here the CDR3 DNA reads TGTGCCAGCAGCTTTCTCACTGGGGCCAACGTCCTGACTTTC. As protein: CASSFLTGANVLTF.

This clone has just one count. This chain links TRBV20-1 with TRBJ1-2; no reliable D call. The CDR3 runs 10 residues. The V and J ends lost 6 bases and 4 bases respectively, with 6 bases between them. Looked up from germline, CDR1 is DFQATT and CDR2 is SNEGSKA (reference sequence). DNA of the CDR3: TGCAGTGCAACTTCCTATGGCTACACCTTC. Protein product: CSATSYGYTF.

J is TRBJ2-2 and V is TRBV9, with TRBD1 as a possible D gene (6 bases). CDR3 length equals 19 residues. Germline V CDR1 and CDR2: SGDLS, YYNGEE. V was cut by 0 bases and J by 3 bases, with 21 bases left in between. CDR3 sequence: CASSVDLFGGGSYTGELFF. The CDR3 DNA is TGTGCCAGCAGCGTAGATTTGTTTGGGGGCGGGTCTTACACCGGGGAGCTGTTTTTT.

V usage is TRBV2 and J usage is TRBJ1-5; TRBD1 might be the D (5 bases). The CDR3 length is 15 residues. V was shortened by 7 bases and J by 6 bases, with 19 bases between the two germline ends. From germline, CDR1 is SNHLY and CDR2 FYNNEI. The DNA of the CDR3 is TGTGCCAGCACAAACTCCAGGGCTTTTGGTCAGCCCCAGCATTTT. Translating it yields CASTNSRAFGQPQHF.

Remarks on this clone: The junction differs from germline at one of its ends, possibly a read error. The rearrangement uses TRBV30 and TRBJ1-4, with a tentative D call TRBD1 (6 bases). The CDR3 loop spans 14 amino acids. From germline, CDR1 is GTSNPN and CDR2 SVGIG (reference sequence). CDR3 in amino acids: CAWSVGTHNEELFF. CDR3 nucleotide sequence: TGTGCCTGGAGTGTTGGGACACACAATGAAGAACTGTTTTTT.

The chain joins TRBV7-2 to TRBJ2-6; D gene unclear. From germline, CDR1 is SGHTA and CDR2 FQGNSA. The CDR3 extends over 13 amino acids. With 3 bases removed from V and 2 bases from J, the gap between germline ends came to 2 bases. In DNA, the CDR3 is TGTGCCAGCAGCTTGACTGGGGCCAACGTCCTGACTTTC. Amino acid sequence: CASSLTGANVLTF.

This clone came up a few times. V gene TRBV5-1 combines with J gene TRBJ1-1; TRBD1 aligns across 12 bases. There are 17 residues in the CDR3. With 4 bases clipped from V and 0 bases from J, the junction kept 7 bases outside the gene matches. From germline, CDR1 is SGHRS and CDR2 YFSETQ. CDR3: CASSTGQGALLNTEAFF. Written as DNA, the CDR3 is TGCGCCAGCAGCACGGGACAGGGGGCTCTTCTGAACACTGAAGCTTTCTTT.

V usage is TRBV6-1 and J usage is TRBJ2-1, with 7 bases lining up with TRBD1. With 4 bases clipped from V and 3 bases from J, the junction kept 0 bases outside the gene matches. CDR3 length equals 13 residues. Germline values: CDR1 MNHNS, CDR2 SASEGT. The CDR3 DNA reads as TGTGCCAGCAGTGGGACAGGCTACAATGAGCAGTTCTTC. This gives the protein CASSGTGYNEQFF.

The rearrangement links TRBV7-2 to TRBJ1-1, with no clear D. Trimming removed 1 base from V and 6 bases from J, with 12 bases in between. The CDR3 runs 14 residues. Germline V gene data show CDR1 as SGHTA and CDR2 as FQGNSA. CDR3 in amino acids: CASSLVFPGSEAFF. The CDR3 bases are TGTGCCAGCAGCTTAGTATTCCCGGGGTCTGAAGCTTTCTTT.

The rearrangement links TRBV5-1 to TRBJ2-3; TRBD2 agrees at 7 bases. The junction had 12 bases not matched to a gene; V was cut back by 5 bases and J by 6 bases. This CDR3 region has 15 residues. The germline V gene encodes CDR1 SGHRS and CDR2 YFSETQ. This CDR3 is CASREPSGSRDTQYF. CDR3 coding DNA: TGCGCCAGCAGGGAGCCTAGCGGATCTCGGGATACGCAGTATTTT.

The chain has TRBV5-4 and TRBJ1-2; tentative D call: TRBD1 (6 bases). The length of the CDR3 is 14 residues. V gave up 2 bases and J gave up 4 bases, with 12 bases separating them. Germline V gene sequence: CDR1 SGHNT, CDR2 YYREEE (reference sequence). The CDR3 protein is CASSFTGTIYGYTF. The CDR3 region has the DNA TGTGCCAGCAGCTTCACAGGGACAATCTATGGCTACACCTTC.

Remarks on this clone: The final CDR3 position lacks the conserved phenylalanine or tryptophan, pointing to a likely read error. The DNA is omitted, as the CDR3 cannot be located on it reliably, and the CDR3 follows TCRdb's listing. The CDR3 region is CASRGKSS. This rearrangement joins TRBV2 to TRBJ1-2. The CDR3 contains 8 residues when both ends are counted. Per the germline V gene, CDR1 is SNHLY and CDR2 is FYNNEI.

This rearrangement joins TRBV7-9 to TRBJ1-5; no firm D call. Germline CDR1 is SEHNR and CDR2 is FQNEAQ (reference sequence). The CDR3 extends over 15 amino acids. Trimming took off 0 bases at V and 4 bases at J, with 10 bases between the two ends. DNA for the CDR3: TGTGCCAGCAGCTTAGCTGCGGTTACGAATCAGCCCCAGCATTTT. It translates to CASSLAAVTNQPQHF.

The chain uses TRBV5-1 and TRBJ2-7, with 13 bases matching TRBD2. J gave up 2 bases and V 4 bases, and 3 bases lay outside the gene matches. This CDR3 contains 15 residues. Germline loops: CDR1 SGHRS, CDR2 YFSETQ. Written as DNA, the CDR3 is TGCGCCAGCAGCCGGACTAGCGGGGGCACCTACGAGCAGTACTTC. It encodes CASSRTSGGTYEQYF.

J is TRBJ1-5 and V is TRBV28; the D is unclear. Germline CDR1 MDHEN, CDR2 SYDVKM. V lost 7 bases and J lost 7, with 14 bases in between. The CDR3 is 13 amino acids. CDR3 nucleotides: TGTGCCAGCAACCCATGGCTGGGGCAGCCCCAGCATTTT. The encoded protein is CASNPWLGQPQHF.

The chain employs TRBV7-2 and TRBJ1-2; D call uncertain. V lost 6 bases and J 8 bases, leaving 13 bases between the germline ends. The CDR3 consists of 12 residues. Germline V gene lookup returns CDR1 SGHTA and CDR2 FQGNSA. This chain's CDR3 is CASRGGGSGYTF. Here the CDR3 DNA reads TGTGCCAGCAGAGGAGGTGGGTCCGGCTACACCTTC.

The V and J genes are TRBV6-1 and TRBJ1-6; 7 bases map to TRBD1. CDR1 is MNHNS, CDR2 SASEGT, per germline. This CDR3 is built from 15 residues. V was pared by 6 bases and J by 3 bases, with 5 bases of the junction left unmatched. The CDR3 loop is CASSQDRNYNSPLHF. The DNA of the CDR3 is TGTGCCAGCAGCCAGGACAGGAACTATAATTCACCCCTCCACTTT.

V is TRBV10-1 and J is TRBJ2-3, with D possibly being TRBD2 (6 bases). Germline CDR1 is WNHNN and CDR2 is SYGVQD (reference sequence). The CDR3 contains 13 residues. V lost 2 bases and J 6 bases, leaving 9 bases between the germline ends. The CDR3 reads CASSEGGSDTQYF. The CDR3 bases are TGCGCCAGCAGTGAGGGGGGGTCGGATACGCAGTATTTT.

This clone was picked up a small number of times. This chain connects TRBV15 to TRBJ1-3, with a tentative D call TRBD1 (5 bases). The germline gives CDR1 LNHNV, CDR2 YYDKDF (reference sequence). This CDR3 contains 13 residues. V was trimmed by 3 bases and J by 2 bases, leaving 5 bases between them. This chain's CDR3 is CATSRGPGNTIYF. In DNA form, the CDR3 reads TGTGCCACCAGCAGGGGGCCTGGAAACACCATATATTTT.

This chain connects TRBV5-6 to TRBJ1-2; unclear D gene. With 4 bases removed from V and 5 bases from J, the gap between germline ends came to 15 bases. This CDR3 spans 14 amino acids. The germline V gene has CDR1 SGHDT and CDR2 YYEEEE. Written as DNA, the CDR3 is TGTGCCAGCAGCCACTCCGTCCCCGGGTATGGCTACACCTTC. The encoded protein is CASSHSVPGYGYTF. The variable domain in full, completed from reference TRBV5-6 and TRBJ1-2, reads DAGVTQSPTHLIKTRGQQVTLRCSPKSGHDTVSWYQQALGQGPQFIFQYYEEEERQRGNFPDRFSGHQFPNYSSELNVNALLLGDSALYLCASSHSVPGYGYTFGSGTRLTVV.